This T cell receptor beta chain was recovered during a study of T cells in Graves' hyperthyroidism and ophthalmopathy. This clonotype was counted many times. From RNA transcripts, TCR beta CDR3 regions were amplified. TCR CDR3 underwent first-round RT-PCR with the HTBI primer set. Each CDR3 protein gets one entry after TCRdb re-called the multiplex PCR reads with MiXCR. This table holds 280,000 or so distinct CDR3 sequences, around 15% found once. J lost 4 bases, V lost 5 bases, and 3 bases had no gene match. CDR3 size: 13 residues. CDR1 is SGHNT and CDR2 is YENEEA in the germline V gene. This receptor was obtained from a woman aged 45-65 years with Graves' hyperthyroidism that later progressed to Graves' ophthalmopathy. The rearrangement links TRBV11-3 to TRBJ1-1; the match to TRBD1 covers 8 bases. Sequences were obtained from blood. The CDR3 region is CASSEQGGTEAFF. The CDR3 DNA reads as TGTGCCAGCAGCGAACAGGGGGGCACTGAAGCTTTCTTT.